Listed below are T cell receptor beta chains from one sample, sequenced in a study of OX40 agonist ivuxolimab in advanced cancers. The protocol was immunoSEQ multiplex PCR, while the TCRdb copy is restricted to in-frame clones and leaves out a portion. The data show fewer than 30,000 clones, roughly nine tenths seen once. This sample comprised CD4+ or CD8+ T cells sorted from blood, obtained in a trial of the OX40 agonist ivuxolimab. Receptors were obtained from an adult with an advanced solid tumor such as melanoma, head and neck, liver or kidney cancer. Both conserved end residues are part of each CDR3. A D gene is named only where the DNA matches it firmly. The size entry is marked missing in some rows and otherwise reads once, few, many or a size class.

d_call j_call v_call clone_size cdr3_aa cdr3_nt
- TRBJ2-7 TRBV9 few CASSVGGRAPYEQYF TGTGCCAGCAGTGTCGGGGGGCGAGCGCCCTACGAGCAGTACTTC
- TRBJ2-7 TRBV5-1 once CASSFSPPTYEQYF TGCGCCAGCAGCTTCTCACCCCCTACCTACGAGCAGTACTTC
TRBD1 TRBJ2-7 TRBV28 medium-sized CASSFVGTGSSYEQYF TGTGCCAGCAGTTTTGTGGGGACAGGGAGCTCCTACGAGCAGTACTTC
- TRBJ2-5 TRBV11-3 - CASSLDGAGETQYF TGTGCCAGCAGCTTAGACGGGGCGGGAGAGACCCAGTACTTC
- TRBJ1-1 TRBV2 - CASTQRGGAYTEAFF TGTGCCAGCACCCAACGGGGGGGCGCCTACACTGAAGCTTTCTTT
TRBD1 TRBJ1-5 TRBV15 - CATSRDQGGYSNQPQHF TGTGCCACCAGCAGAGATCAGGGGGGATATAGCAATCAGCCCCAGCATTTT
TRBD2 TRBJ2-3 TRBV10-3 - CAISESQSGGLDTQYF TGTGCCATCAGTGAGTCTCAAAGCGGGGGCTTAGATACGCAGTATTTT
TRBD1 TRBJ1-4 TRBV28 - CASSLPQGRGLWGTNEKLFF TGTGCCAGCAGTTTACCACAGGGGCGAGGGCTCTGGGGGACTAATGAAAAACTGTTTTTT
TRBD2 TRBJ2-1 TRBV19 - CASSGTSGGFWEQFF TGTGCCAGTAGTGGAACTAGCGGGGGATTTTGGGAGCAGTTCTTC
TRBD1 TRBJ1-5 TRBV7-2 - CASSSQGGAKHF TGTGCCAGCAGCTCCCAAGGGGGCGCCAAACATTTT
- TRBJ1-1 TRBV19 - CASRDRRNTEAFF TGTGCCAGTAGGGACAGAAGGAACACTGAAGCTTTCTTT
- TRBJ2-7 TRBV15 - CATSRDHNEQYF TGTGCCACCAGCAGAGATCACAACGAGCAGTACTTC
- TRBJ2-7 TRBV7-2 - CASSTSPGNYEQYF TGTGCCAGCAGCACGTCTCCAGGGAACTACGAGCAGTACTTC
TRBD1 TRBJ1-5 TRBV7-8 - CASSLGQGPQPQHF TGTGCCAGCAGCTTGGGACAGGGACCTCAGCCCCAGCATTTT
TRBD2 TRBJ2-2 TRBV7-2 - CASSIGTITPGELFF TGTGCCAGCAGCATCGGGACTATAACGCCCGGGGAGCTGTTTTTT
- TRBJ2-3 TRBV9 - CASSVQGGSTDTQYF TGTGCCAGCAGCGTCCAGGGCGGGTCCACAGATACGCAGTATTTT
TRBD1 TRBJ2-3 TRBV10-3 few CASHRDRSTDTQYF TGTGCCAGCCACCGGGACAGAAGCACAGATACGCAGTATTTT
- TRBJ1-5 TRBV30 - CAWSAFQTYSNQPQHF TGTGCCTGGAGTGCTTTTCAAACCTATAGCAATCAGCCCCAGCATTTT
- TRBJ1-2 TRBV19 - CASSSGRLNYGYTF TGTGCCAGTAGTTCTGGACGGCTTAACTATGGCTACACCTTC
- TRBJ1-5 TRBV15 - CATSSPAWVDNQPQHF TGTGCCACCAGCAGCCCCGCATGGGTAGACAATCAGCCCCAGCATTTT
- TRBJ2-2 TRBV5-5 - CASSSRGMNTGELFF TGTGCCAGCAGCTCCCGGGGGATGAACACCGGGGAGCTGTTTTTT
- TRBJ1-5 TRBV5-8 - CASSAGQVNQPQHF TGTGCCAGCAGCGCGGGGCAGGTCAATCAGCCCCAGCATTTT
TRBD1 TRBJ1-4 TRBV10-1 once CASSLGGTDNEKLFF TGCGCCAGCAGCCTAGGGGGCACCGATAATGAAAAACTGTTTTTT
- TRBJ1-1 TRBV5-1 - CASSLTGGANTEAFF TGCGCCAGCAGCTTGACGGGAGGGGCGAACACTGAAGCTTTCTTT
- TRBJ2-2 TRBV19 - CASSTAGVLGELFF TGTGCCAGTAGTACGGCAGGGGTCTTGGGGGAGCTGTTTTTT
TRBD1 TRBJ2-1 TRBV4-3 - CASSQGLGQGVYEQFF TGCGCCAGCAGCCAAGGTCTCGGACAGGGGGTTTATGAGCAGTTCTTC
- TRBJ1-1 TRBV2 - CASRYRAGNTEAFF TGTGCCAGCAGGTACAGGGCGGGAAACACTGAAGCTTTCTTT
- TRBJ2-3 TRBV12-5 - CASGRGDSTDTQYF TGTGCTAGTGGAAGGGGGGACAGCACAGATACGCAGTATTTT
- TRBJ1-5 TRBV6-1 - CASREGRASNQPQHF TGTGCCAGCAGGGAGGGGCGAGCAAGCAATCAGCCCCAGCATTTT
TRBD2 TRBJ2-5 TRBV27 once CASSSAIAGGQETQYF TGTGCCAGCAGTTCAGCCATAGCGGGGGGTCAAGAGACCCAGTACTTC
- TRBJ1-3 TRBV14 once CASSQDRNTIYF TGTGCCAGCAGCCAAGATAGAAACACCATATATTTT
- TRBJ2-5 TRBV19 few CASSTSDVRAGTQYF TGTGCCAGTAGTACCTCCGACGTGAGGGCGGGGACCCAGTACTTC
- TRBJ1-5 TRBV28 - CASSPRNSQPQHF TGTGCCAGCAGTCCGAGGAATAGTCAGCCCCAGCATTTT
- TRBJ2-3 TRBV9 - CASSVVGSDTQYF TGTGCCAGCAGCGTAGTGGGTTCAGATACGCAGTATTTT
- TRBJ2-6 TRBV4-1 - CASSQVGGELSGANVLTF TGCGCCAGCAGCCAAGTCGGGGGAGAACTCTCTGGGGCCAACGTCCTGACTTTC
- TRBJ2-3 TRBV27 - CASSIRDTQYF TGTGCCAGCAGTATCCGGGATACGCAGTATTTT
- TRBJ1-2 TRBV6-1 - CATDPRLSFGYTF TGTGCCACTGACCCGCGTTTGAGCTTTGGCTACACCTTC
TRBD2 TRBJ2-3 TRBV19 - CASSLGTSGRVDTQYF TGTGCCAGTAGTTTAGGGACTAGCGGGAGAGTAGATACGCAGTATTTT
- TRBJ1-1 TRBV9 few CASSLGGSGTEAFF TGTGCCAGCAGCCTAGGCGGGTCGGGCACTGAAGCTTTCTTT
TRBD2 TRBJ2-1 TRBV7-9 - CATRWGGRNEQFF TGTGCCACCCGTTGGGGAGGGCGCAATGAGCAGTTCTTC
- TRBJ2-6 TRBV19 - CASRITGRGLSGANVLTF TGTGCCAGTAGAATAACAGGTCGCGGGCTATCTGGGGCCAACGTCCTGACTTTC
TRBD2 TRBJ2-3 TRBV12-5 few CASGPNSGRAPATDTQYF TGTGCTAGTGGTCCAAATAGCGGGAGGGCCCCGGCGACAGATACGCAGTATTTT
TRBD1 TRBJ2-3 TRBV9 - CASSGAGTGGDTQYF TGTGCCAGCAGCGGCGCCGGGACAGGGGGCGATACGCAGTATTTT
TRBD1 TRBJ1-1 TRBV7-2 - CASTLQGATEAFF TGTGCCAGCACCCTTCAGGGGGCCACTGAAGCTTTCTTT
TRBD2 TRBJ2-1 TRBV5-6 - CASSSGLAGGFDEQFF TGTGCCAGCAGCTCGGGACTAGCGGGAGGTTTCGATGAGCAGTTCTTC
TRBD2 TRBJ2-3 TRBV9 - CASSVQREGGTDTQYF TGTGCCAGCAGCGTTCAGCGGGAGGGTGGCACAGATACGCAGTATTTT
- TRBJ1-1 TRBV6-5 - CASSYLGTWHTEAFF TGTGCCAGCAGTTACCTCGGGACGTGGCACACTGAAGCTTTCTTT
- TRBJ2-4 TRBV11-3 - CASSLVLADIQYF TGTGCCAGCAGCTTAGTTCTGGCAGACATTCAGTACTTC
- TRBJ2-3 TRBV5-6 - CASSPGLGPDTQYF TGTGCCAGCAGCCCAGGGTTAGGCCCAGATACGCAGTATTTT
- TRBJ2-7 TRBV5-1 - CASSLGVSRDEQYF TGCGCCAGCAGCTTGGGCGTCAGTCGGGACGAGCAGTACTTC